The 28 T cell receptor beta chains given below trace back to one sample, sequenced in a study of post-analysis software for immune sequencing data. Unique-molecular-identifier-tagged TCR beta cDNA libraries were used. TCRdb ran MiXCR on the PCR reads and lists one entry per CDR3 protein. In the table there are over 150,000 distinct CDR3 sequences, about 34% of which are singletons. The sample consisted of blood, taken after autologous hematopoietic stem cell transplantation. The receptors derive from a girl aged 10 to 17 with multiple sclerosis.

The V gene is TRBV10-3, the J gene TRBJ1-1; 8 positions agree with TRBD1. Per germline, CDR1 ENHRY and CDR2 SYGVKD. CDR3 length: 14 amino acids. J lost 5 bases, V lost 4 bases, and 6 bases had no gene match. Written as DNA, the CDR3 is TGTGCCATCAGTGGAGCGGACAGGGCAACTGAAGCTTTCTTT. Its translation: CAISGADRATEAFF.

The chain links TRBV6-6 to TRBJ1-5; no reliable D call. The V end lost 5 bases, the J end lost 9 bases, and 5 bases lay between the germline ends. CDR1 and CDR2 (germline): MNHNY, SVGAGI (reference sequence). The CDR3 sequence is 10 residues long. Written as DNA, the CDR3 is TGTGCCAGCAGTAGAACGCCCCAGCATTTT. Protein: CASSRTPQHF.

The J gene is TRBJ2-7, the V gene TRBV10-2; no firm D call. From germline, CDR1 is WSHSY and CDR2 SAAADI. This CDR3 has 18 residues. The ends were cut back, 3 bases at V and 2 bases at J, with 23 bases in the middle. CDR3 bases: TGCGCCAGCAGTGACCGGAACCTTGGACCCGCCCTGACCTACGAGCAGTACTTC. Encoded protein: CASSDRNLGPALTYEQYF.

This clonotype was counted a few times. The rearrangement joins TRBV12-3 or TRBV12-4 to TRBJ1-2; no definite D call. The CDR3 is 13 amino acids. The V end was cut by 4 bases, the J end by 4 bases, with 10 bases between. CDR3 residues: CASSSQHLYGYTF. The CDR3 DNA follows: TGTGCCAGCAGTTCTCAGCACCTCTATGGCTACACCTTC.

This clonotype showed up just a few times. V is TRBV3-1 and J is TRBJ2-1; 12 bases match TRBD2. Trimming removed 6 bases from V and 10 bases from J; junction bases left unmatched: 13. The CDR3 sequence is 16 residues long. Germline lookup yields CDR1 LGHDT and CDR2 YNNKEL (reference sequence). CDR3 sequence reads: CASRRLAGEGWGEQFF. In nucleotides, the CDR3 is TGTGCCAGCAGGCGACTAGCGGGAGAGGGCTGGGGCGAGCAGTTCTTC.

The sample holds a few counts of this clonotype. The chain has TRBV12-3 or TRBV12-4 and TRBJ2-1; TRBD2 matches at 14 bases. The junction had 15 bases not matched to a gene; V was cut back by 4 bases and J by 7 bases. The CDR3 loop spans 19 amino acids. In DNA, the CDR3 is TGTGCCAGCAGTTCGCTGACTAGCGGGAGGGCCCTCGGGTGGAATGAGCAGTTCTTC. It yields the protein CASSSLTSGRALGWNEQFF.

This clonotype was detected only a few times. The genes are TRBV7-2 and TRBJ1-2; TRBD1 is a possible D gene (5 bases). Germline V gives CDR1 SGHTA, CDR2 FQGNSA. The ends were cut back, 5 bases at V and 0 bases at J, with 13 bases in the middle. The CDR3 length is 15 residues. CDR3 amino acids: CASSPQTVSNYGYTF. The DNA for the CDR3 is TGTGCCAGCAGCCCACAGACAGTTTCTAACTATGGCTACACCTTC.

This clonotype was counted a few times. The CDR3 loop reads CASSQEGLNTEAFF. The CDR3 DNA is TGCGCCAGCAGCCAAGAGGGCCTGAACACTGAAGCTTTCTTT. The chain uses TRBV4-1 and TRBJ1-1; D is ambiguous. The CDR3 consists of 14 residues. Germline CDR1 and CDR2: MGHRA and YSYEKL. Trimming pared 0 bases from V and 0 bases from J, leaving 5 bases between.

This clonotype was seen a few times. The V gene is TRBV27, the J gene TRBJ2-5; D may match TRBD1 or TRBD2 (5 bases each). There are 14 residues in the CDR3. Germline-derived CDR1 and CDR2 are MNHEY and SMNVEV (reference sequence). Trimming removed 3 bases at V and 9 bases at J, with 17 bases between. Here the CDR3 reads CASSLGAGPRAQYF. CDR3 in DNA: TGTGCCAGCAGTTTGGGAGCAGGGCCTCGGGCCCAGTACTTC.

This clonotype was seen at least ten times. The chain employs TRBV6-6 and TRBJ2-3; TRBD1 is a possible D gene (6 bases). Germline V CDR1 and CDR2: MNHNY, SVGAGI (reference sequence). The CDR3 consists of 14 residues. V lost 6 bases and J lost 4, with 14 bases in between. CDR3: CASRPGHLPDTQYF. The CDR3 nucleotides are TGTGCCAGCAGACCGGGACACCTCCCAGATACGCAGTATTTT.

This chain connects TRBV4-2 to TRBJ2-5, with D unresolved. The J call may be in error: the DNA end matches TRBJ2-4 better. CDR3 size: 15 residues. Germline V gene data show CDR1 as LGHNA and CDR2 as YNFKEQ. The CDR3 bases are TGTGCCAGCAGCCAGGGGATGTTAGCCAAAAACATTCAGTACTTC. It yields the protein CASSQGMLAKNIQYF.

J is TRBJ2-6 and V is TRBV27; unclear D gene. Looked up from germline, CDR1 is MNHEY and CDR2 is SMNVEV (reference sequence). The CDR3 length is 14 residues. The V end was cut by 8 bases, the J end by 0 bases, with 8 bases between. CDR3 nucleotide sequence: TGTGCCAGCGGTCGCTCCTCTGGGGCCAACGTCCTGACTTTC. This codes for CASGRSSGANVLTF.

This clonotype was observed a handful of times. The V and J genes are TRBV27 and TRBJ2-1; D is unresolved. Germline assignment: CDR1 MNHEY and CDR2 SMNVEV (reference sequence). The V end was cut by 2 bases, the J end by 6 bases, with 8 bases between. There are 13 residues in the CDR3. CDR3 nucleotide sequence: TGTGCCAGCAGTTTAGGAGCAGCCAATGAGCAGTTCTTC. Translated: CASSLGAANEQFF.

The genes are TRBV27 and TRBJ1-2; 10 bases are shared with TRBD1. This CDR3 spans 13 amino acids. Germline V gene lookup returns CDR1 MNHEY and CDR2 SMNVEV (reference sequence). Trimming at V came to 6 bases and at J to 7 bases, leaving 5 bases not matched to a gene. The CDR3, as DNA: TGTGCCAGCAGGAGACAGGGGGCGAGTGGCTACACCTTC. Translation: CASRRQGASGYTF.

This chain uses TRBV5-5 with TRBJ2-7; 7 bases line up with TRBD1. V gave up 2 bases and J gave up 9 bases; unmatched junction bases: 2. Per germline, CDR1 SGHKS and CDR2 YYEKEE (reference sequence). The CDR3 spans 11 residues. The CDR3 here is CASSFRGSQYF. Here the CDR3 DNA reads TGTGCCAGCAGCTTCAGGGGGTCGCAGTACTTC.

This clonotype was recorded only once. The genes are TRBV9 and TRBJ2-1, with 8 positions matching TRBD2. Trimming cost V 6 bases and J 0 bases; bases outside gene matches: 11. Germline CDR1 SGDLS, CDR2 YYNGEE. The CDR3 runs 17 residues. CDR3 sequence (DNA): TGTGCCAGCAACTTCGGGAGGGGACCCAGCTCCTACAATGAGCAGTTCTTC. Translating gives CASNFGRGPSSYNEQFF.

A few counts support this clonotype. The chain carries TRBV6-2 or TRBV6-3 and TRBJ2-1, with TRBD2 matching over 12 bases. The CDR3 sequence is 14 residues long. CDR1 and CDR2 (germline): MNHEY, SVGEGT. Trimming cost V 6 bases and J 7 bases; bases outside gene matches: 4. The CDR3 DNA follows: TGTGCCAGCAGCAAGACTAGCGGGAGAAATGAGCAGTTCTTC. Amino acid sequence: CASSKTSGRNEQFF.

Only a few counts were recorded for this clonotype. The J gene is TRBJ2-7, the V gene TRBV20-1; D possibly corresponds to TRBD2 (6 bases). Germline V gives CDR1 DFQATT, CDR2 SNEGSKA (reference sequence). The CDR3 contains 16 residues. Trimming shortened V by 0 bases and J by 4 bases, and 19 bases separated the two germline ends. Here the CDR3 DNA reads TGCAGTGCTAGAGATCTTAGCGGAAAACCCAATTACGAGCAGTACTTC. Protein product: CSARDLSGKPNYEQYF.

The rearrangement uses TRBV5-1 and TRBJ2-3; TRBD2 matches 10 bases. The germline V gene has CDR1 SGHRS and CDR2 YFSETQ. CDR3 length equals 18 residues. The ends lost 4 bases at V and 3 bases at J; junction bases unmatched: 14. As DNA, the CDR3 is TGCGCCAGCAGCCACCCCACCACTAGCGGGATAGGTACAGATACGCAGTATTTT. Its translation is CASSHPTTSGIGTDTQYF.

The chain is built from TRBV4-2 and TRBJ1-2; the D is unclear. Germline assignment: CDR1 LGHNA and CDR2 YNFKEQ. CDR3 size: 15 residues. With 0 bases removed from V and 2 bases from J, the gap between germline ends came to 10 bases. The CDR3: CASSQDLDGNYGYTF. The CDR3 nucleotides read TGTGCCAGCAGCCAAGATCTTGACGGCAACTATGGCTACACCTTC.

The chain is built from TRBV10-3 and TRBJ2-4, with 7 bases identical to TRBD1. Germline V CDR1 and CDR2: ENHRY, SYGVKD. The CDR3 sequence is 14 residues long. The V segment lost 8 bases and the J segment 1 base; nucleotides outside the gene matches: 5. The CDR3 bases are TGTGCCATCGCGACAGGGCTGGCCAAAAACATTCAGTACTTC. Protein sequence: CAIATGLAKNIQYF.

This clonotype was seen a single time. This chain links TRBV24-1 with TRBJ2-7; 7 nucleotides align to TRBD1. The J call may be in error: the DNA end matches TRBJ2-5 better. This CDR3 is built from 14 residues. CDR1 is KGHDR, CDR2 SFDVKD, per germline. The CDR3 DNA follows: TGTGCCACCACACGGTGGGGACAGCAAGAGACCCAGTACTTC. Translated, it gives CATTRWGQQETQYF.

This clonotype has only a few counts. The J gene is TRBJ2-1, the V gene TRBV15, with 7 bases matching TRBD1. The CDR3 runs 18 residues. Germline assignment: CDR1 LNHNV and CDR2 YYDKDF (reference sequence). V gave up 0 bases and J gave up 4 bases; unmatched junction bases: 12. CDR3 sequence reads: CATSRDYQGQQTYNEQFF. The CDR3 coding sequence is TGTGCCACCAGCAGAGATTACCAGGGACAGCAGACTTACAATGAGCAGTTCTTC.

CDR3 in DNA: TGTGCCAGCTCACCACCTCTCAGTGGGCCCACAGATACGCAGTATTTT. Encoded protein: CASSPPLSGPTDTQYF. The chain recombines TRBV18 with TRBJ2-3, with unresolved D. V was trimmed by 0 bases and J by 2 bases, leaving 12 bases between them. The CDR3 runs to 16 residues. CDR1 and CDR2 from the germline V gene are KGHSH and LQKENI.

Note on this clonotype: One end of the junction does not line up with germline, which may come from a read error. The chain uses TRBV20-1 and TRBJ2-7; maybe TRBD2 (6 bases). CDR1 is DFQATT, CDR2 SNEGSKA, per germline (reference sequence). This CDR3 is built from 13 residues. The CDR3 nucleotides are TGCAGTGCTAGAGTCATAGCGGCCTACGTGCAGTACTTC. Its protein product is CSARVIAAYVQYF.

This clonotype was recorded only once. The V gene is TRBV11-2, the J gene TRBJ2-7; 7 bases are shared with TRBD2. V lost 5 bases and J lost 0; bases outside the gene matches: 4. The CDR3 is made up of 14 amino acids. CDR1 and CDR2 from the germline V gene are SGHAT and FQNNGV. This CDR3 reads CASSVERGSYEQYF. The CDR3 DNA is TGTGCCAGCAGCGTCGAGCGGGGCTCCTACGAGCAGTACTTC.

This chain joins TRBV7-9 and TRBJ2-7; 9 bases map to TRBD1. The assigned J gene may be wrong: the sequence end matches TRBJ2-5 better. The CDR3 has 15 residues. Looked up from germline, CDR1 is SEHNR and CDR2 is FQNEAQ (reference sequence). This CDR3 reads CASSIRDREGETQYF. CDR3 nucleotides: TGTGCCAGCAGCATACGGGACAGGGAAGGGGAGACCCAGTACTTC.

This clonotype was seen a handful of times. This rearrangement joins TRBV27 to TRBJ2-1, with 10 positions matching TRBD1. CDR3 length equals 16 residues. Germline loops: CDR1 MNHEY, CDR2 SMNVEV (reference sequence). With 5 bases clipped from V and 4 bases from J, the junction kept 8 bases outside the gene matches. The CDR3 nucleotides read TGTGCCAGCAGTCCTACCCGACAGGGGGCGTACAATGAGCAGTTCTTC. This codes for CASSPTRQGAYNEQFF.